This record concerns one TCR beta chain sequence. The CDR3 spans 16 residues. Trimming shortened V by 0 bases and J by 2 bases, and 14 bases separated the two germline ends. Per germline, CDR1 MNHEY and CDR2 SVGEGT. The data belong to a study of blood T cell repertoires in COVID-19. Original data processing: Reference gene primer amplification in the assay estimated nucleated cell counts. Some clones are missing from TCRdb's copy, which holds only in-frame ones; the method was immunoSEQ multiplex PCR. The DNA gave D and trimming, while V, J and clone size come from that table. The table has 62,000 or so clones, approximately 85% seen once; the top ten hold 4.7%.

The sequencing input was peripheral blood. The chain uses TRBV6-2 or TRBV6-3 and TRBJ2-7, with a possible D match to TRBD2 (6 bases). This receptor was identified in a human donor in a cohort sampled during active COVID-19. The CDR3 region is CASSYSGTPGAYEQYF. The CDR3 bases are TGTGCCAGCAGTTACTCGGGGACCCCGGGGGCCTACGAGCAGTACTTC.